Listed below are T cell receptor beta chains from one sample, sequenced in a study of beta chain features in type 1 diabetes. Here immunoSEQ multiplex PCR was the method, and the copy in TCRdb shows in-frame clones only, minus some. Of 640,000 or so clones listed, over 12% were seen once; the top ten hold 0.035% to 0.045%. Input material: naive CD4+ T cells from blood. Receptor source: a young man with type 1 diabetes. The CDR3 runs from the conserved cysteine through the conserved F or W.

>TRBJ1-3|15|TRBV2
CASSGTGGVGNTIYF
>TRBJ1-2|15|TRBV18
CASSPVRERLYGYTF
>TRBJ2-3|13|TRBV28
CASSPAGRDTQYF
>TRBJ2-2|13|TRBV14
CASSRTNTGELFF
>TRBJ1-1|16|TRBV29-1
CSADRSTDFWNTEAFF
>TRBJ2-7|13|TRBV7-2
CASSLEESDEQYF
>TRBJ2-1|10|TRBV20-1
CSATRGEQFF
>TRBJ2-7|15|TRBV28
CASSLWQTGTYEQYF
>TRBJ1-1|14|TRBV5-6
CASSLPGLNTEAFF
>TRBJ1-2|16|TRBV29-1
CSVEDPLSGSRYGYTF
>TRBJ2-1|11|TRBV19
CASSFYNEQFF
>TRBJ1-1|15|TRBV28
CASSPSPPMNTEAFF
>TRBJ1-1|14|TRBV19
CASSIEYTNTEAFF
>TRBJ2-1|12|TRBV7-2
CASSLSMREQFF
>TRBJ1-1|15|TRBV4-1
CASSRGARRDTEAFF
>TRBJ2-1|18|TRBV7-9
CASSFILRGQGHYNEQFF
>TRBJ2-1|14|TRBV29-1
CSVETGQPYNEQFF
>TRBJ1-6|15|TRBV7-2
CASSLGAVTNSPLHF
>TRBJ2-1|14|TRBV14
CASSQTSGGDEQFF
>TRBJ1-3|14|TRBV6-5
CASSPLRGGNTIYF
>TRBJ1-5|14|TRBV5-1
CASSYGYSNQPQHF
>TRBJ1-3|14|TRBV30
CAVVQGNSGNTIYF
>TRBJ2-1|15|TRBV7-9
CASSLWASDYNEQFF
>TRBJ2-7|11|TRBV19
CASATRGEQYF
>TRBJ2-3|14|TRBV7-9
CASSSTGATDTQYF
>TRBJ2-7|11|TRBV7-9
CASSRQGEQYF
>TRBJ2-2|18|TRBV7-9
CASSWASGRSSNTGELFF
>TRBJ1-6|14|TRBV2
CASSFSPTNSPLHF
>TRBJ2-1|15|TRBV6-1
CATLTRDTPYNEQFF
>TRBJ1-5|15|TRBV25-1
CASSAAGTGSQPQHF
>TRBJ2-7|11|TRBV13
CASSLYYEQYF
>TRBJ2-3|16|TRBV9
CASSPRGLHLTDTQYF
>TRBJ2-7|13|TRBV19
CATRRSQSYEQYF
>TRBJ1-2|12|TRBV29-1
CSVEGPRYGYTF
>TRBJ2-1|15|TRBV7-6
CASSLAATFVDEQFF
>TRBJ2-2|14|TRBV7-7
CASSLVATTGELFF
>TRBJ2-6|13|TRBV7-9
CASSFVGANVLTF
>TRBJ2-5|16|TRBV11-1
CASSLNLASPGETQYF
>TRBJ2-1|13|TRBV5-4
CASSPPSYNEQFF
>TRBJ2-7|16|TRBV6-5
CASSYSGQGADYEQYF
>TRBJ2-3|12|TRBV5-4
CASSASGDTQYF
>TRBJ1-2|15|TRBV19
CASSVRPDGVYGYTF